This T cell receptor (beta chain) was profiled in a study of blood T cell repertoires in COVID-19. Looking at the study overall: Collection of acute and convalescent COVID-19 samples took place in the United States, Italy and Spain.

Original analysis: Estimated nucleated cell counts came from reference gene primer amplification. Sequencing used immunoSEQ multiplex PCR; TCRdb keeps in-frame clones, though not all of them. Clone size and V and J calls were adopted from that table, with D and trimming inferred from the DNA. The sample has about 210,000 clones, around 90% seen once. Trimming cost V 0 bases and J 9 bases, with 18 bases left between them. CDR1 is SQVTM, CDR2 ANQGSEA, per germline. This CDR3 contains 15 residues. The material sequenced was peripheral blood. V and J are TRBV29-1 and TRBJ2-1; a possible D gene is TRBD1 (6 bases). This TCR was recovered from a man aged 25-40 years with acute or convalescent COVID-19. DNA for the CDR3: TGCAGCGTTGAAGAGAAAGGGACATTCACAGGTGAGCAGTTCTTC. Residues: CSVEEKGTFTGEQFF.